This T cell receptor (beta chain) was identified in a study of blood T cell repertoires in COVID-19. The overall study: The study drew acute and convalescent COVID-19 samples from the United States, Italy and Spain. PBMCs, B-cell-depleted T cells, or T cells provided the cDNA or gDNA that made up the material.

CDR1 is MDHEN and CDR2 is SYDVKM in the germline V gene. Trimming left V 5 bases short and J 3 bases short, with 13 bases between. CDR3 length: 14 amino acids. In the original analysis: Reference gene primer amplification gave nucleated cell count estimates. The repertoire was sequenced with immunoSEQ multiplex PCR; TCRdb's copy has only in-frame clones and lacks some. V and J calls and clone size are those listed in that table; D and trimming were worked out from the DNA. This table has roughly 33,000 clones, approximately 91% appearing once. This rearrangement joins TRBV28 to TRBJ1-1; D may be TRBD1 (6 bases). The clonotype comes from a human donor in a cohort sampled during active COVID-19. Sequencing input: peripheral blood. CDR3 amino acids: CASSPTTGYTEAFF. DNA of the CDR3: TGTGCCAGCAGTCCTACCACAGGGTACACTGAAGCTTTCTTT. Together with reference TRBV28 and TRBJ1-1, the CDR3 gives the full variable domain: DVKVTQSSRYLVKRTGEKVFLECVQDMDHENMFWYRQDPGLGLRLIYFSYDVKMKEKGDIPEGYSVSREKKERFSLILESASTNQTSMYLCASSPTTGYTEAFFGQGTRLTVV.